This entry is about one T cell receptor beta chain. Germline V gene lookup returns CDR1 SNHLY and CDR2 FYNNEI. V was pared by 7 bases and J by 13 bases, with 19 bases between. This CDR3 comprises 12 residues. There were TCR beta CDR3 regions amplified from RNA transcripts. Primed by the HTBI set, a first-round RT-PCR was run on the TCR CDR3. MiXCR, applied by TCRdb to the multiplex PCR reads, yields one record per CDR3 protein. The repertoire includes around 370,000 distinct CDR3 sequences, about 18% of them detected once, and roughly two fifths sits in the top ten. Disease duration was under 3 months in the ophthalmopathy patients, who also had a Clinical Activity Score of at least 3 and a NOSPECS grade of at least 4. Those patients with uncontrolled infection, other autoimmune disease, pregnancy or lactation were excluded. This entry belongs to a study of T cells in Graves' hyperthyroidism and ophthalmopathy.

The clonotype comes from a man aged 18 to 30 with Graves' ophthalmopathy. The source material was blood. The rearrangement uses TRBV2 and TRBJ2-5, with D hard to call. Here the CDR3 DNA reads TGTGCCAGCAATCAGGACGGACCCGGTCGGTACTTC. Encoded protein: CASNQDGPGRYF.